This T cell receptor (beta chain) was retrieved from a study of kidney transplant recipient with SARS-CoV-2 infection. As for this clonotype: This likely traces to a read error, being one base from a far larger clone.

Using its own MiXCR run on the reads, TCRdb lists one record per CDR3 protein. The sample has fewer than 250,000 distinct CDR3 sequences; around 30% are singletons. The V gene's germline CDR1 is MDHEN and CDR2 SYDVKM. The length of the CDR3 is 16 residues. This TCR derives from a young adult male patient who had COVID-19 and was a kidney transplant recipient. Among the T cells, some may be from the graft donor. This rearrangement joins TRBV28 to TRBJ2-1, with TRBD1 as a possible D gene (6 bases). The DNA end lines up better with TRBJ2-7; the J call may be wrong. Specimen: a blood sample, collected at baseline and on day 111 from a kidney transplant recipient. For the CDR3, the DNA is TGTGCCACCCGCCCCCCCGATTGGGGGCCTACCTACGAGCAGTACTTC. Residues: CATRPPDWGPTYEQYF.